Reported below is one TCR beta chain. The antigen remains unidentified. The sample is drawn from a study of cytomegalovirus exposure and HLA in healthy donors. Regarding the study as a whole: A classifier reportedly called cytomegalovirus status with high sensitivity and specificity.

The PCR ran on 60 Vbeta and 13 Jbeta primers. Here immunoSEQ multiplex PCR was the method, and the copy in TCRdb shows in-frame clones only, minus some. Here the sample spans 90,000 to 100,000 clones, just under 70% being singletons. In germline, CDR1 is MNHNY, CDR2 SVGAGI (reference sequence). V shed 6 bases, J shed 15 bases, and the junction held 18 bases outside the gene matches. The CDR3 covers 16 residues. Specimen: PBMCs. The rearrangement uses TRBV6-6 and TRBJ1-6; 9 bases fit TRBD1. This clonotype was obtained from a man aged 45 to 65 in good health and CMV-seronegative. The DNA of the CDR3 is TGTGCCAGCAGCGCCCTGGGACAGGGAGCGGGAAGGCACCTCCACTTT. The encoded protein is CASSALGQGAGRHLHF.